Below are 22 T cell receptor beta chains sequenced from a single sample in a study of blood T cell repertoires in COVID-19. Profiling relied on immunoSEQ multiplex PCR, and the TCRdb table lists in-frame clones only, not all of them. The table shows 130,000 or so clones, with 84% occurring only once. The sample taken for sequencing was peripheral blood. Receptor source: a man under 40 with COVID-19, enrolled during active disease.

This sequence joins TRBV14 and TRBJ2-1, with D possibly being TRBD1 (7 bases). Trimming took off 1 base at V and 6 bases at J, with 22 bases between the two ends. Looked up from germline, CDR1 is SGHDN and CDR2 is FVKESK. The CDR3 is 18 amino acids. Written as DNA, the CDR3 is TGTGCCAGCAGCCAAGGGATCGTACGGACAGGAGCGGGCAATGAGCAGTTCTTC. Its protein product is CASSQGIVRTGAGNEQFF.

The chain combines TRBV6-2 or TRBV6-3 with TRBJ2-4; the match to TRBD1 covers 7 bases. The trim removed 5 bases at V and 0 bases at J, leaving 7 bases unmatched. CDR1 and CDR2 from the germline V gene are MNHEY and SVGEGT. This CDR3 spans 16 amino acids. DNA of the CDR3: TGTGCCAGCAGTAAGGGACAGAAACTAGCCAAAAACATTCAGTACTTC. Protein: CASSKGQKLAKNIQYF.

V and J are TRBV6-6 and TRBJ1-5; D is unclear. CDR3 length: 13 residues. The V gene lost 6 bases and the J gene lost 7 bases, with 13 bases spanning the gap. Germline loops: CDR1 MNHNY, CDR2 SVGAGI (reference sequence). The CDR3 here is CASREAGLQPQHF. The CDR3 DNA follows: TGTGCCAGCAGGGAGGCTGGGTTGCAGCCCCAGCATTTT.

J is TRBJ2-1 and V is TRBV27; 9 positions match TRBD2. CDR3 size: 17 residues. The germline CDR1 and CDR2 sequences are MNHEY and SMNVEV (reference sequence). The J segment lost 7 bases and the V segment lost 3 bases, leaving 13 bases of the junction unmatched. The CDR3 sequence: CASSFSPWREGLNEQFF. Written as DNA, the CDR3 is TGTGCCAGCAGTTTCTCCCCCTGGCGGGAGGGCTTGAATGAGCAGTTCTTC.

The chain combines TRBV7-2 with TRBJ1-4; D call uncertain. The length of the CDR3 is 13 residues. Germline CDR1 and CDR2: SGHTA and FQGNSA. V dropped 2 bases and J dropped 7 bases, with 8 bases sitting between them. CDR3 in amino acids: CASSLSPSEKLFF. The CDR3 nucleotides are TGTGCCAGCAGCTTATCCCCGTCTGAAAAACTGTTTTTT.

The CDR3 DNA reads TGCGCCACCAAGCGGGGAGGTCAAGAGACCCAGTACTTC. This translates into CATKRGGQETQYF. The chain links TRBV10-2 to TRBJ2-5; the match to TRBD2 covers 7 bases. The V gene's germline CDR1 is WSHSY and CDR2 SAAADI. The ends lost 10 bases at V and 2 bases at J; junction bases unmatched: 7. The CDR3 runs to 13 residues.

The chain recombines TRBV9 with TRBJ2-1; 8 positions match TRBD1. The junction had 4 bases not matched to a gene; V was cut back by 3 bases and J by 5 bases. This CDR3 spans 14 amino acids. Germline V CDR1 and CDR2: SGDLS, YYNGEE. This chain's CDR3 is CASSAHRGNNEQFF. DNA for the CDR3: TGTGCCAGCAGCGCCCACAGGGGGAACAATGAGCAGTTCTTC.

In its sample, this clone was seen once. V is TRBV6-1 and J is TRBJ2-2; 8 nucleotides match TRBD2. Trimming cost V 5 bases and J 5 bases; bases outside gene matches: 4. The CDR3 length is 14 residues. Germline CDR1 and CDR2: MNHNS and SASEGT. The CDR3 region is CASSRRGETGELFF. CDR3 DNA: TGTGCCAGCAGTAGGCGGGGGGAGACCGGGGAGCTGTTTTTT.

V usage is TRBV10-3 and J usage is TRBJ2-2; 8 nucleotides line up with TRBD2. Germline loops: CDR1 ENHRY, CDR2 SYGVKD. Trimming took 10 bases from V and 3 from J; bases not matched to a gene: 13. This CDR3 has 16 amino acids. For the CDR3, the DNA is TGTGCCACCGAATTTTCGGGAGGGGGGGACACCGGGGAGCTGTTTTTT. Translating gives CATEFSGGGDTGELFF.

The chain joins TRBV4-1 to TRBJ1-1; the match to TRBD1 covers 9 bases. Germline V CDR1 and CDR2: MGHRA, YSYEKL. The CDR3 length is 17 residues. Unmatched junction bases numbered 8, after V lost 3 bases and J lost 0 bases. CDR3 residues: CASSQTGTGLMNTEAFF. The CDR3 nucleotides read TGCGCCAGCAGCCAGACCGGGACAGGGTTGATGAACACTGAAGCTTTCTTT.

The V and J genes are TRBV10-1 and TRBJ2-4, with 7 bases matching TRBD1. In germline, CDR1 is WNHNN, CDR2 SYGVQD (reference sequence). The CDR3 sequence is 15 residues long. The V gene end was trimmed by 2 bases and the J gene end by 4 bases; junction bases not matched to a gene: 5. CDR3 amino acids: CASSEGQGVKNIQYF. The CDR3, as DNA: TGCGCCAGCAGTGAGGGCCAGGGGGTTAAAAACATTCAGTACTTC.

This sequence joins TRBV29-1 and TRBJ1-5, with a possible D match to TRBD1 (5 bases). Germline-derived CDR1 and CDR2 are SQVTM and ANQGSEA. The CDR3 length is 13 residues. Trimming took 5 bases from V and 5 from J, leaving 13 bases between them. Written as DNA, the CDR3 is TGCAGCGTTACCCGGGACTCGGATCAGCCCCAGCATTTT. Its translation is CSVTRDSDQPQHF.

This chain uses TRBV19 with TRBJ2-7; 7 bases are shared with TRBD2. The germline V gene encodes CDR1 LNHDA and CDR2 SQIVND (reference sequence). V was pared by 5 bases and J by 1 base, with 14 bases of the junction left unmatched. The CDR3 totals 17 residues. The CDR3 nucleotides read TGTGCCAGTAGTGCCCCTTGGGGGGGTGATTTGTCCTACGAGCAGTACTTC. This sequence encodes CASSAPWGGDLSYEQYF.

The chain joins TRBV6-5 to TRBJ1-3; D is possibly TRBD1 (5 bases). V gave up 10 bases and J gave up 5 bases, with 15 bases separating them. Germline values: CDR1 MNHEY, CDR2 SVGAGI. CDR3 length: 13 residues. The CDR3 bases are TGTGCCACCAGCATAGACAGCCGAAACACCATATATTTT. Protein product: CATSIDSRNTIYF.

This clone has only one observation. The chain employs TRBV30 and TRBJ2-5; the match to TRBD1 covers 9 bases. The trim removed 5 bases at V and 1 base at J, leaving 8 bases unmatched. The CDR3 consists of 15 residues. Germline V gene data show CDR1 as GTSNPN and CDR2 as SVGIG (reference sequence). CDR3 in DNA: TGTGCCTGGGGATCCGGGACAGGGCTCCAAGAGACCCAGTACTTC. It translates to CAWGSGTGLQETQYF.

The chain couples TRBV3-1 (or the pseudogene TRBV3-2) to TRBJ1-2; D uncertain. V was pared by 8 bases and J by 4 bases, with 11 bases between. The CDR3 is 12 amino acids. CDR1 LGHDT and CDR2 YNNKEL come from the germline V gene (reference sequence). DNA of the CDR3: TGTGCCAGCCTAGACCCTGGCTATGGCTACACCTTC. The encoded protein is CASLDPGYGYTF.

The chain employs TRBV5-1 and TRBJ2-7, with 7 bases identical to TRBD1. The CDR3 runs to 15 residues. Germline CDR1 and CDR2: SGHRS and YFSETQ. V lost 3 bases and J lost 9; bases outside the gene matches: 15. CDR3 nucleotides: TGCGCCAGCAGCTCAGGACAGGCGCTACATTACCGGCAGTACTTC. Protein product: CASSSGQALHYRQYF. Using reference TRBV5-1 and TRBJ2-7 for the parts outside the CDR3, the full variable domain is KAGVTQTPRYLIKTRGQQVTLSCSPISGHRSVSWYQQTPGQGLQFLFEYFSETQRNKGNFPGRFSGRQFSNSRSEMNVSTLELGDSALYLCASSSGQALHYRQYFGPGTRLTVT.

J is TRBJ1-3 and V is TRBV11-2, with TRBD1 as a possible D gene (5 bases). Germline V gives CDR1 SGHAT, CDR2 FQNNGV. The CDR3 is 16 residues long. V was pared by 2 bases and J by 4 bases, with 15 bases between. The CDR3 nucleotides are TGTGCCAGCAGCTTAAGGAGGGGCTCCCTAGGAAACACCATATATTTT. Protein sequence: CASSLRRGSLGNTIYF.

The chain couples TRBV18 to TRBJ2-6, with 8 bases lining up with TRBD1. The CDR3 length is 18 residues. Germline assignment: CDR1 KGHSH and CDR2 LQKENI. Unmatched junction bases numbered 12, after V lost 7 bases and J lost 1 base. Here the CDR3 DNA reads TGTGCCAGCTTTGCCGGAACAGGGGGTTTTTCTGGGGCCAACGTCCTGACTTTC. It is translated as CASFAGTGGFSGANVLTF.

To note about this clone: Other DNA sequences of this sample code for an identical CDR3. The J gene is TRBJ2-7, the V gene TRBV9; 8 bases align to TRBD2. The CDR3 is 15 residues long. Per the germline V gene, CDR1 is SGDLS and CDR2 is YYNGEE. V lost 3 bases, J lost 0 bases, and 5 bases stayed unmatched. The CDR3 reads CASSASGTSSYEQYF. As DNA, the CDR3 is TGTGCCAGCAGCGCATCCGGGACTAGCTCCTACGAGCAGTACTTC.

This chain uses TRBV6-5 with TRBJ1-3, with D possibly TRBD1 on 6 matching bases. V was pared by 6 bases and J by 0 bases, with 12 bases between. This CDR3 region has 15 residues. Germline V gene data show CDR1 as MNHEY and CDR2 as SVGAGI. The CDR3 loop is CASRRRTASGNTIYF. Here the CDR3 DNA reads TGTGCCAGCAGACGGCGGACAGCCTCTGGAAACACCATATATTTT.

This clone turned up a few times. This chain links TRBV5-6 with TRBJ2-7; D is possibly TRBD1 (5 bases). Trimming shortened V by 4 bases and J by 5 bases, and 13 bases separated the two germline ends. This CDR3 contains 13 residues. The germline V gene has CDR1 SGHDT and CDR2 YYEEEE. CDR3 sequence reads: CASSVREGDEQYF. Here the CDR3 DNA reads TGTGCCAGCAGCGTCAGGGAAGGGGACGAGCAGTACTTC.